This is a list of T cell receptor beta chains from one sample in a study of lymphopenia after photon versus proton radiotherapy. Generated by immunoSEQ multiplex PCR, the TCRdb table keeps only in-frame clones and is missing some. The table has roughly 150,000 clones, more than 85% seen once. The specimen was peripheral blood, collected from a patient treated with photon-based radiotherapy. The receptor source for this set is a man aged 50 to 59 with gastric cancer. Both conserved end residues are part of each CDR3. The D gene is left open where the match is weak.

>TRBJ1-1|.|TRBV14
CASSQGEGRVLNTEAFF
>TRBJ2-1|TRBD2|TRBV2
CASSEAPAGTSGNEQFF
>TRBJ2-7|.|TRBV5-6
CASSLVGNEQYF
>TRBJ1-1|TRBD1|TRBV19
CASSIQTGGLDTEAFF
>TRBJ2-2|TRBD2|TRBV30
CAWRGRALVTGELFF
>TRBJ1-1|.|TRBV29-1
CSVAGIQGKGEAFF
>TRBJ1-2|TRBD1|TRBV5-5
CASSLYTQGDGYTF
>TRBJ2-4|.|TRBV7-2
CASSPGVSVQYF
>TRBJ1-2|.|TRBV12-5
CASGVGENYGYTF
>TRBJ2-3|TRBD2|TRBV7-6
CASRQTSGRSIDTQYF
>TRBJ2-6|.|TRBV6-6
CASSSHGGGANVLTF
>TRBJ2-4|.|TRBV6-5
CASSPVGGAKNIQYF
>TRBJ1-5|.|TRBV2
CASSGKDRLQPQHF
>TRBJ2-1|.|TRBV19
CASSIAQTYEQFF
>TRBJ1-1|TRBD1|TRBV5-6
CASSLDRGGRGNTEAFF
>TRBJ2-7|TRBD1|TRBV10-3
CAISGQGEGEQYF
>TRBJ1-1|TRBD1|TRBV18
CASSPARGIGTEAFF
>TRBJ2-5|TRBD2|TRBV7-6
CASSSTTTSGQETQYF
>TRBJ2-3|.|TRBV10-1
CASSIHTDTQYF
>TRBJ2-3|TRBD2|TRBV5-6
CASSPLPGLAGGPTDTQYF
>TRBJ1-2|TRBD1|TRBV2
CASSRQGERGYTF
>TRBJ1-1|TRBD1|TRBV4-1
CASSQGKGTGFSTEAFF
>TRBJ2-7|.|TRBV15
CATSTRGTSSYEQYF
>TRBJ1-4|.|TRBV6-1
CASSDTPATNEKLFF
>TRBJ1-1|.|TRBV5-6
CASSLGQSMNTEAFF
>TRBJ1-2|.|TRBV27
CASSSANELYGYTF
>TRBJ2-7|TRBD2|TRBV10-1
CASSETSGRSYEQYF
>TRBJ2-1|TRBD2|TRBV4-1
CASSRGTSRRDEQFF
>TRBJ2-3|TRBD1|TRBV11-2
CASSRRGQYTDTQYF
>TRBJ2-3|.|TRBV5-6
CASSLGRETDTQYF
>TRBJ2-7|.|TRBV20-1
CSARVVDEQYF
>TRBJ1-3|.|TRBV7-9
CASSLGSSGNTIYF
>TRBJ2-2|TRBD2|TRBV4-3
CASSPGWTSDVGELFF